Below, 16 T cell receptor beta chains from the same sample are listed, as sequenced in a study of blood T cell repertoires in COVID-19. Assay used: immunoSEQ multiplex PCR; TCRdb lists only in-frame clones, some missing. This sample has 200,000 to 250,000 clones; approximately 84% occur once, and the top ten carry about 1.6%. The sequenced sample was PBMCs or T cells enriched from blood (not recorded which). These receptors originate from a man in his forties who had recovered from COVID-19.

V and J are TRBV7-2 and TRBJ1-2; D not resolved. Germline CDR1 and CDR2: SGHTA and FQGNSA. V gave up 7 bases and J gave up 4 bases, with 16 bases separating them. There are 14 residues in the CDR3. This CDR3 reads CASTRPEGSYGYTF. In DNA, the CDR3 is TGTGCCAGCACCCGCCCGGAGGGCTCCTATGGCTACACCTTC.

CDR3 sequence reads: CASRRDGGDRLFF. CDR3 in DNA: TGTGCCAGTAGAAGGGATGGGGGGGATCGGCTGTTTTTT. The chain uses TRBV19 and TRBJ1-4; tentative D call: TRBD1 (5 bases). Trimming shortened V by 6 bases and J by 14 bases, and 19 bases separated the two germline ends. The germline V gene encodes CDR1 LNHDA and CDR2 SQIVND (reference sequence). There are 13 residues in the CDR3.

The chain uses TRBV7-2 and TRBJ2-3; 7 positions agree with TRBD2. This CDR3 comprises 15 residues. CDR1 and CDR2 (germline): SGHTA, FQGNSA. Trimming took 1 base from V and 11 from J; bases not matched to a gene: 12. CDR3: CASSLGDYRSDGQYF. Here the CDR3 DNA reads TGTGCCAGCAGCTTAGGGGACTACAGGTCCGATGGGCAGTATTTT. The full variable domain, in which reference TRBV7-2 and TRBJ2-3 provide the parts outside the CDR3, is GAGVSQSPSNKVTEKGKDVELRCDPISGHTALYWYRQSLGQGLEFLIYFQGNSAPDKSGLPSDRFSAERTGGSVSTLTIQRTQQEDSAVYLCASSLGDYRSDGQYFGPGTRLTVL.

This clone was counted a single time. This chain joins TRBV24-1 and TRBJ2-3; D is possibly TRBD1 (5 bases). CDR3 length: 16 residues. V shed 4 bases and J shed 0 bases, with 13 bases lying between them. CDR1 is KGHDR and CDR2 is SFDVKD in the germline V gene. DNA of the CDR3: TGTGCCACCAGTGACCGGACAAAACATAGCACAGATACGCAGTATTTT. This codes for CATSDRTKHSTDTQYF.

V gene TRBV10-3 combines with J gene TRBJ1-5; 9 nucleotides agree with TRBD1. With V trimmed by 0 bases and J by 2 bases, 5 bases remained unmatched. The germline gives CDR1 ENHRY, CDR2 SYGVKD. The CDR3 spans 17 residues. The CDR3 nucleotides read TGTGCCATCAGTGAGTCTGTGGACAGGGGTCGCAATCAGCCCCAGCATTTT. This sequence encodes CAISESVDRGRNQPQHF.

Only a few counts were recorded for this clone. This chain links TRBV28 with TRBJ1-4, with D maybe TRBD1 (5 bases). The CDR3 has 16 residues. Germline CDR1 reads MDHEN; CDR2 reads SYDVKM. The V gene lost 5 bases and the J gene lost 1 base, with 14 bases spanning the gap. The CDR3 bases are TGTGCCAGCAGTGGCGGGGCTCAGGGAACTAATGAAAAACTGTTTTTT. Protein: CASSGGAQGTNEKLFF. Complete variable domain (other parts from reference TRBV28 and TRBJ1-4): DVKVTQSSRYLVKRTGEKVFLECVQDMDHENMFWYRQDPGLGLRLIYFSYDVKMKEKGDIPEGYSVSREKKERFSLILESASTNQTSMYLCASSGGAQGTNEKLFFGSGTQLSVL.

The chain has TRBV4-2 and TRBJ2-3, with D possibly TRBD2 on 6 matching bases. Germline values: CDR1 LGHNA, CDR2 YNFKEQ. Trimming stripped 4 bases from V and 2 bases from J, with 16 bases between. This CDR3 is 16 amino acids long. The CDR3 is CASSRNPGLITDTQYF. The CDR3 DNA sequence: TGTGCCAGCAGCCGCAACCCGGGACTGATCACAGATACGCAGTATTTT.

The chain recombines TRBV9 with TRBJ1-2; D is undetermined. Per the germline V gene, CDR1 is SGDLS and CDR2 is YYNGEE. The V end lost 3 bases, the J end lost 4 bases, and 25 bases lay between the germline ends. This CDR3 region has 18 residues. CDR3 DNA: TGTGCCAGCAGCGAGACCCCGACCATGCGGCGAGTTGGCTATGGCTACACCTTC. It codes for CASSETPTMRRVGYGYTF.

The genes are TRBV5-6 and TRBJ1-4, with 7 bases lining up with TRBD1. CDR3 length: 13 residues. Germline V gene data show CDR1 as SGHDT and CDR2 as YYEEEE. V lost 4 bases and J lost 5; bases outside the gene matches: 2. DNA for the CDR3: TGTGCCAGCAGCCGGGACAGAAATGAAAAACTGTTTTTT. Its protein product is CASSRDRNEKLFF.

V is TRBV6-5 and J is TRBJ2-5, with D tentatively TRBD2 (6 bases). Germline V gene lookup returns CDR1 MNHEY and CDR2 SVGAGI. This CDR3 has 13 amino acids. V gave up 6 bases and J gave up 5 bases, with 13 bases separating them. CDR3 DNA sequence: TGTGCCAGCAGCTCGTCGGGAGTGGAGACCCAGTACTTC. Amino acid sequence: CASSSSGVETQYF.

The CDR3 sequence is CASSKAGQGNEKLFF. The DNA of the CDR3 is TGTGCCAGCAGCAAAGCCGGACAGGGGAATGAAAAACTGTTTTTT. The rearrangement links TRBV28 to TRBJ1-4, with TRBD1 identical over 9 bases. V shed 6 bases, J shed 5 bases, and the junction held 7 bases outside the gene matches. Germline CDR1 and CDR2: MDHEN and SYDVKM. The CDR3 contains 15 residues.

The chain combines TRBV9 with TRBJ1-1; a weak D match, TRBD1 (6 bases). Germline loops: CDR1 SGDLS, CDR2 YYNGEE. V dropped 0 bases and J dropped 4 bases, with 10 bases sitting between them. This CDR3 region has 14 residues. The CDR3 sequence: CASSVVLGGTEAFF. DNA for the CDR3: TGTGCCAGCAGCGTAGTCCTAGGGGGCACTGAAGCTTTCTTT.

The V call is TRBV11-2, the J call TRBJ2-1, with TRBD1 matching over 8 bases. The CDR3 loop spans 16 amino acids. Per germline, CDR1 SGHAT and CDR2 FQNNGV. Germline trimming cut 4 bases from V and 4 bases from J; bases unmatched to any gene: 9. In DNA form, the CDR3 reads TGTGCCAGCAGCTCCAATCCAGGGGGCAATTACAATGAGCAGTTCTTC. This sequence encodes CASSSNPGGNYNEQFF.

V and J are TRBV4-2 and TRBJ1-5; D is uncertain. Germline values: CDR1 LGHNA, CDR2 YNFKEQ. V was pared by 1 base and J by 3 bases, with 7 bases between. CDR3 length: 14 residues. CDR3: CASSQVGVNQPQHF. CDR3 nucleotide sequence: TGTGCCAGCAGCCAAGTCGGGGTCAATCAGCCCCAGCATTTT.

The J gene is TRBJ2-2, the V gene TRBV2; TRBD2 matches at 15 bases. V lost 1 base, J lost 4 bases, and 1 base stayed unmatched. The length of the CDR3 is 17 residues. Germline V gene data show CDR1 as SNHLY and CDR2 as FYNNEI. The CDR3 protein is CASSEGTSGRGTGELFF. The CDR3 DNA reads TGTGCCAGCAGTGAAGGGACTAGCGGGAGGGGCACCGGGGAGCTGTTTTTT.

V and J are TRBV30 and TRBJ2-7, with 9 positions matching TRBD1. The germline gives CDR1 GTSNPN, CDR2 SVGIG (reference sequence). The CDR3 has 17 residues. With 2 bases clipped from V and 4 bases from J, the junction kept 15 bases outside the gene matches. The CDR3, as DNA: TGTGCCTGGAGTAAAGTCCATACAGGGGGCCCTATGTACGAGCAGTACTTC. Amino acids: CAWSKVHTGGPMYEQYF.